Presented here are 3 T cell receptor beta chains from one specimen sequenced in a study of shared clonotypes between healthy human individuals. Repertoires were generated with immunoSEQ multiplex PCR, while TCRdb's copy carries only in-frame clones and drops some. The sample shows roughly 500,000 clones, almost 80% of them seen only once. Specimen: PBMCs. These receptors originate from a woman between 40 and 50 years old in good health. Some clones in this sample may be carry-over from other donors' samples.

The chain employs TRBV7-8 and TRBJ2-5; 7 positions match TRBD1. TRBJ2-7 matches the DNA end more closely, so the J call is doubtful. The CDR3 sequence is 14 residues long. Germline CDR1 SGHVS, CDR2 FQNEAQ. The DNA of the CDR3 is TGTGCCAGCAGCCCGACAGGGAAGGGGTACGAGCAGTACTTC. Its translation: CASSPTGKGYEQYF.

This clone came up a few times. A far larger clone is off by one base, so a read error is likely. The chain couples TRBV2 to TRBJ2-3, with TRBD2 matching 8 bases. Germline V lookup: CDR1 SNHLY, CDR2 FYNNEI. The CDR3 is 18 residues long. Here the CDR3 reads CASSGPTSGDSSTDTRYF. The CDR3 DNA reads as TGTGCCAGCAGTGGCCCTACTAGCGGAGACTCTAGCACAGATACGCGGTATTTT.

This chain joins TRBV5-1 and TRBJ2-5, with TRBD2 matching 8 bases. The CDR3 covers 15 residues. Looked up from germline, CDR1 is SGHRS and CDR2 is YFSETQ. V lost 0 bases, J lost 2 bases, and 3 bases stayed unmatched. CDR3 protein: CASSLAGTRQETQYF. In DNA form, the CDR3 reads TGCGCCAGCAGCTTGGCGGGGACTAGACAAGAGACCCAGTACTTC. Full variable domain (outside the CDR3, taken from reference TRBV5-1 and TRBJ2-5): KAGVTQTPRYLIKTRGQQVTLSCSPISGHRSVSWYQQTPGQGLQFLFEYFSETQRNKGNFPGRFSGRQFSNSRSEMNVSTLELGDSALYLCASSLAGTRQETQYFGPGTRLLVL.